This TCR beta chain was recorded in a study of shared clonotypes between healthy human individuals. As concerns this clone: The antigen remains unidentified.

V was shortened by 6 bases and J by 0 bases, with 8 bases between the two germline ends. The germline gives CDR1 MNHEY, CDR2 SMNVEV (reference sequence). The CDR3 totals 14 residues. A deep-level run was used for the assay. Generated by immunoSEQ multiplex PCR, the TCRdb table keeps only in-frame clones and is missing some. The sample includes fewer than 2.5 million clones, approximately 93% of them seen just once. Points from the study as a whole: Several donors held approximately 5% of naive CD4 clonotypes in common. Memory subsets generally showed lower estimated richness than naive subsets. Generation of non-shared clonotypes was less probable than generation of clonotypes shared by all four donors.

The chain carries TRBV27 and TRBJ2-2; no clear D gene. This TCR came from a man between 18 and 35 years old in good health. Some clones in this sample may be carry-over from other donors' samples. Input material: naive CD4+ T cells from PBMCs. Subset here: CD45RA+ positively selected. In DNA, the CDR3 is TGTGCCAGCAGATGGATCGCGAACACCGGGGAGCTGTTTTTT. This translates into CASRWIANTGELFF.